This T cell receptor beta chain was profiled in a study of T cell clonality in common variable immunodeficiency. Broader study findings: CVID subjects had higher TCRbeta clonality than healthy controls, most marked in about a third. Common variable immunodeficiency TCR beta sequences reportedly had fewer deletions and N-nucleotide insertions.

This CDR3 has 15 residues. Germline CDR1 and CDR2: KGHSH and LQKENI. Concerning this clone itself: Its antigen is still unknown. The sequenced fragment ends 3 residues before the CDR3 boundary, so the rest is inferred from the germline J gene.

Assay: immunoSEQ multiplex PCR; the TCRdb copy retains only in-frame clones and omits some. The sample has roughly 34,000 clones, none seen only once; the top ten hold about 1%. This chain connects TRBV18 to TRBJ1-2, with a weak D call TRBD1 (6 bases). The TCR sequence derives from a person between 18 and 70 years old in good health. Sequenced material: peripheral blood mononuclear cells. The CDR3 bases that were read are TGTGCCAGCTCACCACAGGGACAAAAGTCCTACGAC. Its protein product is CASSPQGQKSYD. The whole CDR3 protein is CASSPQGQKSYDYTF. The whole variable domain, remainder taken from reference TRBV18 and TRBJ1-2, is NAGVMQNPRHLVRRRGQEARLRCSPMKGHSHVYWYRQLPEEGLKFMVYLQKENIIDESGMPKERFSAEFPKEGPSILRIQQVVRGDSAAYFCASSPQGQKSYDYTFGSGTRLTVV.